These 23 T cell receptor beta chains were sequenced from one sample in a study of molecular identifiers for immune sequencing clone quantification. TCRdb passed the PCR reads through MiXCR, listing each CDR3 protein once. The repertoire holds tens of thousands of distinct CDR3 sequences, with around a quarter as singletons. Specimen: naive CD8+ T cells from blood, with Jurkat cell RNA spiked in. Described subset: FACS-sorted CD8+CD4-CCR7+CD45RA+ naive T cells. The receptors come from a human donor in good health. Some libraries in this study had Jurkat cell RNA spiked in.

This clonotype was seen more than once but under ten times. A read error may produce the germline difference seen at one junction end. The chain recombines TRBV27 with TRBJ2-6, with D hard to call. The CDR3 has 16 residues. Germline assignment: CDR1 MNHEY and CDR2 SMNVEV (reference sequence). The CDR3 bases are TGTGCCAGCGGTTTATTGGCGCCCTCTGGGGCCAACGTCCTGACTTTC. It encodes CASGLLAPSGANVLTF.

For this clonotype: This may stem from a read error, because a much larger clone lies one nucleotide away. The V call is TRBV11-2, the J call TRBJ2-1; TRBD2 matches at 9 bases. The ends lost 7 bases at V and 8 bases at J; junction bases unmatched: 12. Germline-derived CDR1 and CDR2 are SGHAT and FQNNGV. The CDR3 totals 15 residues. Written as DNA, the CDR3 is TGTGCCAGCACCCCGGGAAGCGGGAGGAAGGATGAGCAGTTCTTC. Translation: CASTPGSGRKDEQFF.

Of note for this clonotype: Since a much larger clone is just one base distant, this may be a read error. The chain employs TRBV19 and TRBJ1-5, with D maybe TRBD1 (5 bases). The V end lost 6 bases, the J end lost 6 bases, and 15 bases lay between the germline ends. This CDR3 is 14 amino acids long. CDR1 and CDR2 (germline): LNHDA, SQIVND (reference sequence). CDR3 in amino acids: CASSLDSYIQPQHF. The CDR3 coding sequence is TGTGCCAGTAGCCTCGACAGCTACATTCAGCCCCAGCATTTT.

This chain uses TRBV6-1 with TRBJ2-4; either TRBD1 or TRBD2 may supply D (6 bases each). Trimming removed 2 bases at V and 1 base at J, with 12 bases between. The CDR3 totals 16 residues. Per germline, CDR1 MNHNS and CDR2 SASEGT. The CDR3 bases are TGTGCCAGCAGTGAACTTTTCGGGGGCGCCAAAAACATTCAGTACTTC. Its translation: CASSELFGGAKNIQYF.

Many counts were recorded for this clonotype. The rearrangement links TRBV7-2 to TRBJ1-3; no clear D. Trimming cost V 2 bases and J 2 bases, with 7 bases left between them. Germline CDR1 reads SGHTA; CDR2 reads FQGNSA. This CDR3 comprises 14 residues. The DNA of the CDR3 is TGTGCCAGCAGCTTAAGCGACACTGGAAACACCATATATTTT. This translates into CASSLSDTGNTIYF.

As regards this clonotype: Given a much more abundant clone one base away, this may be a read error. The gene calls are TRBV19 and TRBJ2-7, with a weak D call TRBD1 (6 bases). Germline V lookup: CDR1 LNHDA, CDR2 SQIVND (reference sequence). The CDR3 extends over 15 amino acids. The ends were cut back, 0 bases at V and 8 bases at J, with 17 bases in the middle. The CDR3 sequence is CASSIDWQGKSKQYF. The CDR3 DNA sequence: TGTGCCAGTAGTATAGATTGGCAGGGGAAGAGCAAGCAGTACTTC. Supplemented by reference TRBV19 and TRBJ2-7, the full variable domain reads DGGITQSPKYLFRKEGQNVTLSCEQNLNHDAMYWYRQDPGQGLRLIYYSQIVNDFQKGDIAEGYSVSREKKESFPLTVTSAQKNPTAFYLCASSIDWQGKSKQYFGPGTRLTVT.

With respect to this clonotype: This may be a read error, as it is one base from a much larger clone. This chain connects TRBV10-3 to TRBJ1-1, with D maybe TRBD1 (6 bases). Trimming took 5 bases from V and 8 from J, leaving 12 bases between them. Germline V lookup: CDR1 ENHRY, CDR2 SYGVKD. The CDR3 contains 12 residues. Written as DNA, the CDR3 is TGTGCCATCAGTAGGGGGTACAGAGAAGCTTTCTTT. Translation: CAISRGYREAFF.

This clonotype was found many times. The rearrangement joins TRBV20-1 to TRBJ2-1; 10 nucleotides line up with TRBD2. The V gene end was trimmed by 6 bases and the J gene end by 7 bases; junction bases not matched to a gene: 9. CDR1 and CDR2 from the germline V gene are DFQATT and SNEGSKA (reference sequence). This CDR3 has 14 residues. The CDR3 DNA is TGCAGTGCCCACGGGACTAGCGTATCAAATGAGCAGTTCTTC. Protein product: CSAHGTSVSNEQFF.

This clonotype was counted at least ten times. J is TRBJ2-7 and V is TRBV5-1, with 9 bases identical to TRBD1. There are 17 residues in the CDR3. Germline assignment: CDR1 SGHRS and CDR2 YFSETQ. V gave up 0 bases and J gave up 0 bases; unmatched junction bases: 7. CDR3 in amino acids: CASSLGDRALSSYEQYF. In DNA, the CDR3 is TGCGCCAGCAGCTTGGGGGACAGGGCCCTAAGCTCCTACGAGCAGTACTTC.

At least ten counts were recorded for this clonotype. The rearrangement links TRBV4-1 to TRBJ2-1; possibly TRBD1 or TRBD2 for D (5 bases each). CDR1 is MGHRA and CDR2 is YSYEKL in the germline V gene. The CDR3 sequence is 15 residues long. Between the trimmed V and J ends, which lost 1 base and 8 bases, there was a span of 15 bases. The CDR3 DNA follows: TGCGCCAGCAGCCAAGGAGAGGGACGTAGGGATGAGCAGTTCTTC. This encodes CASSQGEGRRDEQFF.

This clonotype was found many times. This chain connects TRBV4-2 to TRBJ2-3; D call uncertain. The V end lost 4 bases, the J end lost 2 bases, and 13 bases lay between the germline ends. CDR1 LGHNA and CDR2 YNFKEQ come from the germline V gene. The CDR3 extends over 15 amino acids. CDR3 sequence reads: CASSPRSTNTDTQYF. CDR3 nucleotides: TGTGCCAGCAGCCCCAGATCCACAAACACAGATACGCAGTATTTT.

This clonotype showed up just a few times. The rearrangement links TRBV10-3 to TRBJ2-7; tentative D call: TRBD2 (5 bases). The V end was cut by 6 bases, the J end by 0 bases, with 15 bases between. The CDR3 has 15 residues. Germline-derived CDR1 and CDR2 are ENHRY and SYGVKD. DNA for the CDR3: TGTGCCATCAGCCCGGGAAGCCTCAGCTCCTACGAGCAGTACTTC. Its translation is CAISPGSLSSYEQYF.

With respect to this clonotype: The junction departs from germline at one end; a sequencing error may be responsible. The chain combines TRBV5-6 with TRBJ2-2; possibly TRBD1 or TRBD2 for D (5 bases each). Germline assignment: CDR1 SGHDT and CDR2 YYEEEE. This CDR3 spans 13 amino acids. CDR3 in DNA: TGTGCCAGCAGCTTGGGAAGCGTCGGGGCGCTGTTTTTT. Residues: CASSLGSVGALFF.

There are many counts of this clonotype. The chain recombines TRBV5-6 with TRBJ2-2; 8 bases line up with TRBD1. V trimming: 5 bases; J trimming: 4 bases; junction bases outside the gene matches: 7. This CDR3 contains 15 residues. The germline gives CDR1 SGHDT, CDR2 YYEEEE. Here the CDR3 DNA reads TGTGCCAGCAGTCATGACAGGGGAAGCACCGGGGAGCTGTTTTTT. It is translated as CASSHDRGSTGELFF.

In the case of this clonotype: This sequence may be a read error, since a much larger clone differs from it by one base. The conserved closing phenylalanine or tryptophan is absent in this CDR3, likely reflecting a read error. J is TRBJ2-3 and V is TRBV4-1; 7 positions match TRBD2. The V gene's germline CDR1 is MGHRA and CDR2 YSYEKL. Losses at the gene ends were 4 bases for V and 0 bases for J; bases not matched to a gene: 13. The CDR3 sequence is 18 residues long. CDR3 DNA: TGCGCCAGCAGCCCGGGGCCCCCTAGCGGAGCTAGCACAGATACGCAGTATCTT. This sequence encodes CASSPGPPSGASTDTQYL.

The J gene is TRBJ1-1, the V gene TRBV19; D is perhaps TRBD1 (6 bases). This CDR3 comprises 15 residues. The V gene's germline CDR1 is LNHDA and CDR2 SQIVND (reference sequence). Deletions cut 4 bases from V and 5 bases from J, with 17 bases between. The CDR3: CASSNPLQGTTEAFF. For the CDR3, the DNA is TGTGCCAGTAGTAACCCACTACAGGGTACAACTGAAGCTTTCTTT.

This clonotype appeared a few times. The chain uses TRBV11-3 and TRBJ2-1; 7 bases are a match to TRBD1. Germline-derived CDR1 and CDR2 are SGHNT and YENEEA. V was clipped by 2 bases and J by 10 bases; unmatched bases: 5. This CDR3 has 13 amino acids. CDR3 in amino acids: CASSLTTGLEQFF. The CDR3, as DNA: TGTGCCAGCAGCTTAACGACAGGGTTAGAGCAGTTCTTC.

The chain is built from TRBV27 and TRBJ2-3; D remains ambiguous. The germline V gene has CDR1 MNHEY and CDR2 SMNVEV (reference sequence). This CDR3 contains 11 residues. Trimming shortened V by 7 bases and J by 3 bases, and 5 bases separated the two germline ends. Here the CDR3 reads CASKRTDTQYF. The DNA of the CDR3 is TGTGCCAGCAAACGAACAGATACGCAGTATTTT.

The chain has TRBV2 and TRBJ1-5, with TRBD1 matching over 10 bases. Germline V gene lookup returns CDR1 SNHLY and CDR2 FYNNEI. Trimming at V came to 5 bases and at J to 7 bases, leaving 11 bases not matched to a gene. This CDR3 region has 16 residues. In DNA form, the CDR3 reads TGTGCCAGCAGTCGGCCGGGACAGGGGTTGTTGCAGCCCCAGCATTTT. The encoded protein is CASSRPGQGLLQPQHF.

This clonotype was seen many times. This sequence joins TRBV5-4 and TRBJ2-7; D possibly uses TRBD1 or TRBD2 (5 bases each). Germline CDR1 SGHNT, CDR2 YYREEE (reference sequence). This CDR3 contains 13 residues. Trimming pared 3 bases from V and 1 base from J, leaving 8 bases between. The CDR3, as DNA: TGTGCCAGCAGCTGGGACCCTTCCTACGAGCAGTACTTC. Its protein product is CASSWDPSYEQYF.

The chain couples TRBV1 to TRBJ2-2; the D call TRBD2 from the table was never checked on the DNA. TRBV1 is marked as a pseudogene. The CDR3 runs to 16 residues. Here the CDR3 DNA reads TGCACCAGCAGCCCTGGACTAGCGGGAGATTCCGGGGAGCTGTTTTTT. Encoded protein: CTSSPGLAGDSGELFF.

The chain combines TRBV6-2 or TRBV6-3 with TRBJ2-2, with 9 bases fitting TRBD2. The trim removed 5 bases at V and 4 bases at J, leaving 11 bases unmatched. In germline, CDR1 is MNHEY, CDR2 SVGEGT. The CDR3 runs to 17 residues. The CDR3 region has the DNA TGTGCCAGCAGTGCCCTACATAGCGGGAGTGGCACCGGGGAGCTGTTTTTT. Translated: CASSALHSGSGTGELFF.

This clonotype was seen a handful of times. This sequence joins TRBV30 and TRBJ2-3, with 9 bases aligning to TRBD2. The CDR3 contains 16 residues. Germline lookup yields CDR1 GTSNPN and CDR2 SVGIG (reference sequence). Trimming took 1 base from V and 4 from J; bases not matched to a gene: 9. The CDR3 DNA sequence: TGTGCCTGGAGTGAGTTTGGCGGGGGGGCTTCAGATACGCAGTATTTT. This encodes CAWSEFGGGASDTQYF.